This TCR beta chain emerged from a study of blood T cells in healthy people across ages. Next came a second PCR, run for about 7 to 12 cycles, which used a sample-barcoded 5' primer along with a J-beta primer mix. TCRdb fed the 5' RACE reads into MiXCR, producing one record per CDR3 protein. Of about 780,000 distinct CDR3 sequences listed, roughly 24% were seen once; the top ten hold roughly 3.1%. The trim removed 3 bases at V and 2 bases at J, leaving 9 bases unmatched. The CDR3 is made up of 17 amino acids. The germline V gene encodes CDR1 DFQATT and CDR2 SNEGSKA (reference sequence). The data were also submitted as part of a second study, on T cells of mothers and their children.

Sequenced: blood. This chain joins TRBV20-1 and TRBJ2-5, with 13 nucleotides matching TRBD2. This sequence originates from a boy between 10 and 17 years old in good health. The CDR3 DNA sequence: TGCAGTGCTAGGCGCTCGACTAGCGGGGGGTGGCAAGAGACCCAGTACTTC. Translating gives CSARRSTSGGWQETQYF.